Listed below are T cell receptor beta chains from one sample, sequenced in a study of blood T cell repertoires in COVID-19. TCRdb keeps only in-frame clones here, not all; method: immunoSEQ multiplex PCR. The table records some 380,000 clones, around 87% of them present only once. The sample consisted of PBMCs or T cells enriched from blood (not recorded which). The receptors come from a man aged 25-45 years who had recovered from COVID-19. Each CDR3 is given with its conserved first and last residue.

TRBV11-2,CASSLNRDRGYEQYF
TRBV7-2,CASSSSGGPSNQPQHF
TRBV5-1,CASSSQGLDRNTEAFF
TRBV5-4,CASSLGGLTEAFF
TRBV19,CASSILLGQGSYNEQFF
TRBV3-1/TRBV3-2,CAPAETSRREAFF
TRBV18,CASSPRAGGQETQYF
TRBV7-3,CASSPGQGIWEQYF
TRBV27,CASSFQGSLETQYF
TRBV11-3,CASSRGFGEKLFF
TRBV14,CASSQYRDRGEKLFF
TRBV20-1,CSASGTGDEKLFF
TRBV6-5,CASSYGSYGYTF
TRBV7-3,CASSFERGSPLHF
TRBV7-8,CASSRQITYEQYF
TRBV30,CAWSPHNTGELFF
TRBV25-1,CASSDSGTVIEAFF
TRBV27,CASSPLSGEQYF
TRBV7-3,CASSLGQGNYGYTF
TRBV18,CASSPGPGLSGNTIYF
TRBV3-1/TRBV3-2,CASSPGRDGPLHF
TRBV6-5,CASTPPGSRNTEAFF
TRBV6-5,CASTQGLNYGYTF
TRBV27,CASSQRGGLTKNIQYF
TRBV5-6,CASSFRDLTNSPLHF
TRBV9,CASSAVGQGFYGYTF
TRBV6-5,CASSLRTGVSYNEQFF
TRBV19,CASSLLSSSPLHF
TRBV4-1,CASSLTGVNPGELFF
TRBV4-3,CASSRGQGDVDGYTF
TRBV4-1,CASSQGQGGNYGYTF
TRBV30,CAWKGQGENTIYF
TRBV19,CASSIPLDRTTNEKLFF
TRBV6-5,CASAWGTESSPLHF
TRBV5-4,CASSLQEYSGNTIYF
TRBV5-4,CASSTGDNREQYF
TRBV28,CASSLIGGTDTQYF
TRBV7-9,CASSPPGLTNTEAFF
TRBV12-3/TRBV12-4,CASSLLWYAEAFF
TRBV9,CASSNGEMAEAFF
TRBV21-1,CASSRLCWTVRNTIYF
TRBV6-5,CASSGTGGHVQYF
TRBV9,CASSVEASTYEQYF
TRBV9,CASSVADRGYEQYF
TRBV7-9,CASRDDRSSGNTIYF
TRBV24-1,CATSDGGLAGNTGELFF
TRBV4-1,CASSQGLLSSGNTIYF
TRBV3-1/TRBV3-2,CASSLFVRDTSLGETQYF
TRBV6-5,CASLENTEAFF
TRBV5-6,CASSLVAASGSNEQFF
TRBV15,CATSRDLYYDRDAFF
TRBV10-3,CAIGTSGGAEGQYF
TRBV7-2,CASSRTGRNTGELFF
TRBV6-6,CASGGPKEGTEAFF
TRBV19,CASSPVGGYEQYF
TRBV7-9,CASSSRMGQGAGEAFF